These 4 T cell receptor beta chains came from one sample sequenced in a study of CD4 T cells in relation to SARS-CoV-2 and coronaviruses. Before the COVID-19 pandemic, during about 2011-2019, CD4+ T cells were taken from unexposed donors. Data came from immunoSEQ multiplex PCR; TCRdb stores just in-frame clones and leaves some out. This sample has about 65,000 clones, with about 90% found just once. The source material was memory CD4+ T cells from PBMCs. The receptors shown here come from a human donor in good health.

This clone was found once. The chain is built from TRBV19 and TRBJ1-1; D unclear. Trimming removed 6 bases at V and 2 bases at J, with 4 bases between. The CDR3 is 11 residues long. CDR1 is LNHDA, CDR2 SQIVND, per germline (reference sequence). Written as DNA, the CDR3 is TGTGCCAGTAGAGAAAACACTGAAGCTTTCTTT. Protein sequence: CASRENTEAFF. Full variable domain (rest looked up from reference TRBV19 and TRBJ1-1): DGGITQSPKYLFRKEGQNVTLSCEQNLNHDAMYWYRQDPGQGLRLIYYSQIVNDFQKGDIAEGYSVSREKKESFPLTVTSAQKNPTAFYLCASRENTEAFFGQGTRLTVV.

This chain links TRBV7-6 with TRBJ2-7; possibly TRBD1 or TRBD2 for D (6 bases each). CDR1 SGHVS and CDR2 FNYEAQ come from the germline V gene. V was pared by 1 base and J by 3 bases, with 13 bases between. The CDR3 has 15 residues. The CDR3 region has the DNA TGTGCCAGCAGCTTAGGGGGGGCAGGCAACTACGAGCAGTACTTC. This translates into CASSLGGAGNYEQYF.

CDR3 region: CTSSQDRDRGSVAFRNEQFF. The CDR3 nucleotides read TGCACCAGCAGCCAAGATCGGGACAGGGGGTCGGTCGCTTTTCGCAATGAGCAGTTCTTC. The chain couples TRBV1 to TRBJ2-1; the DNA was not compared with TRBD1, the D call given in the table. TRBV1 is classified as a pseudogene. The CDR3 sequence is 20 residues long.

This clone showed up just once. The V and J genes are TRBV10-3 and TRBJ2-2, with no clear D. The CDR3 has 13 amino acids. In germline, CDR1 is ENHRY, CDR2 SYGVKD. Deletions cut 0 bases from V and 7 bases from J, with 6 bases between. CDR3 in amino acids: CAISESQDGELFF. In nucleotides, the CDR3 is TGTGCCATCAGTGAGTCGCAGGACGGGGAGCTGTTTTTT.